This TCR beta chain originates from a study of neurological immune-mediated disorders. TCRdb recomputed calls from the 5' RACE reads with MiXCR, one row per CDR3 protein. In the table there are some 37,000 distinct CDR3 sequences, about 3.3% of which are singletons. This clonotype showed up many times. Germline lookup yields CDR1 DFQATT and CDR2 SNEGSKA (reference sequence). This CDR3 spans 13 amino acids. V was clipped by 3 bases and J by 5 bases, with 12 bases between them. Time point in this sample: longitudinal time-point 1 (baseline). The chain is built from TRBV20-1 and TRBJ2-3; TRBD2 might be the D (7 bases). The sequence was obtained from a woman aged 60-75 years with multiple sclerosis. The sequencing input was PBMCs. In nucleotides, the CDR3 is TGCAGTGCTAGGGGGGGGGCGCAAGATACGCAGTATTTT. It codes for CSARGGAQDTQYF.